This T cell receptor beta chain is from a study of blood T cell repertoires in COVID-19. Turning to the study itself: Samples taken during acute and convalescent COVID-19 were collected in the United States, Italy and Spain.

Seattle-derived patients entered the study during active infection and were followed longitudinally. TCRdb's copy holds only in-frame clones and misses some; the assay was immunoSEQ multiplex PCR. Seen here are fewer than 60,000 clones, around 80% observed once, and the top ten hold more than 8.5%. Germline assignment: CDR1 SGHAT and CDR2 FQNNGV. This CDR3 region has 15 residues. Trimming took 4 bases from V and 4 from J; bases not matched to a gene: 8. The material sequenced was peripheral blood. The sequence was obtained from a man in his thirties or forties with COVID-19, enrolled during active disease. The chain has TRBV11-2 and TRBJ2-3; 7 nucleotides match TRBD2. CDR3 sequence reads: CASSSLGGGADTQYF. The DNA for the CDR3 is TGTGCCAGCAGCTCCCTCGGGGGAGGGGCAGATACGCAGTATTTT.